A selection of T cell receptor beta chains follows, all from one sample in a study of blood T cells in healthy people across ages. TCRdb analysed the 5' RACE reads with MiXCR anew, one entry per CDR3 protein. The data contain more than 650,000 distinct CDR3 sequences, 22% of them singletons. The sequenced sample was blood. These TCRs come from a man in his 70s in good health. CDR3s include the opening cysteine and the closing phenylalanine or tryptophan. A D gene is named only where the DNA matches it firmly. The size entry is marked missing in some rows and otherwise reads once, few, many or a size class.

>TRBD2|few|TRBV5-6|TRBJ2-3
TGTGCCAGCAGCTTGGTGGGGGGGATCACAGATACGCAGTATTTT
CASSLVGGITDTQYF
>.|.|TRBV12-5|TRBJ1-1
TGTGCTAGTGGTTTGGAGTTTCGGGACGTAAACACTGAAGCTTTCTTT
CASGLEFRDVNTEAFF
>TRBD2|.|TRBV19|TRBJ2-1
TGTGCCAGCGCTCGACTAGCGGGGGGGCCCAATGAGCAGTTCTTC
CASARLAGGPNEQFF
>TRBD1|few|TRBV18|TRBJ2-5
TGTGCCAGCTCACCACGACGACAGGGTGTTTCAGAGACCCAGTACTTC
CASSPRRQGVSETQYF
>TRBD2|.|TRBV11-2|TRBJ2-1
TGTGCCAGCAGCTTAGTTTTTGGCCTAGCGGGGGGCTACAATGAGCAGTTCTTC
CASSLVFGLAGGYNEQFF
>.|.|TRBV20-1|TRBJ2-2
TGCAGTGCTAGAGCTCTTGGATTTGGGGGGAACACCGGGGAGCTGTTTTTT
CSARALGFGGNTGELFF
>.|many|TRBV7-2|TRBJ2-3
TGTGCCAGCAGCTTATCCGGTACAGATACGCAGTATTTT
CASSLSGTDTQYF
>.|.|TRBV11-3|TRBJ1-2
TGTGCCAGCAGCTCGGCGAGGGTCTCCGGCTACACCTTC
CASSSARVSGYTF
>.|.|TRBV20-1|TRBJ2-1
TGCAGTGCTAAAAGTCTCTTGAACAATGAGCAGTTCTTC
CSAKSLLNNEQFF
>.|.|TRBV5-1|TRBJ2-6
TGCGCCAGCAGCTTGACAGGGTCTACTGGGGCCAACGTCCTGACTTTC
CASSLTGSTGANVLTF
>.|few|TRBV27|TRBJ1-2
TGTGCCAGCAGTTTATCGATGCCAGGGACCCCGGGCGGCTATGGCTACACCTTC
CASSLSMPGTPGGYGYTF
>TRBD1|few|TRBV20-1|TRBJ2-1
TGCAGTGCTAGACGGGACAGCCTAGACAATGAGCAGTTCTTC
CSARRDSLDNEQFF
>TRBD1|.|TRBV14|TRBJ2-5
TGTGCCAGCAGCCGCACCCCGGGACAGGTGAAAGAGACCCAGTACTTC
CASSRTPGQVKETQYF
>.|many|TRBV28|TRBJ2-7
TGTGCCAGCAGTCCCCCGTTTGAGGGGGAATACGAGCAGTACTTC
CASSPPFEGEYEQYF
>.|few|TRBV12-3/TRBV12-4|TRBJ1-2
TGTGCCAGCAGTACAATCTATGGCTACACCTTC
CASSTIYGYTF
>.|.|TRBV30|TRBJ1-3
TGTGCCTGGAAGGGAATCGGAAACACCATATATTTT
CAWKGIGNTIYF
>.|.|TRBV29-1|TRBJ2-1
TGCAGCGTTGGGGTTCGAATCTATGAGCAGTTCTTC
CSVGVRIYEQFF
>.|once|TRBV7-8|TRBJ1-1
TGTGCCAGCAGCCCCACACTGATGTTCGGTGAAGCTTTCTTT
CASSPTLMFGEAFF
>.|.|TRBV5-1|TRBJ2-1
TGCGCCAGCAGCTTAAGACAAGGCTCCGATGAGCAGTTCTTC
CASSLRQGSDEQFF
>.|many|TRBV5-1|TRBJ2-4
TGCGCCAGCAGCTTGGGATGGAACGGCAACCAAAACATTCAGTACTTC
CASSLGWNGNQNIQYF
>TRBD2|few|TRBV20-1|TRBJ2-3
TGCAGTGCTAGCCTCTCGGGTAGCGGGAGCGCAGATACGCAGTATTTT
CSASLSGSGSADTQYF
>.|.|TRBV10-3|TRBJ1-5
TGTGCCATCAGTGGACGGGACAATCAGCCCCAGCATTTT
CAISGRDNQPQHF
>.|.|TRBV29-1|TRBJ1-2
TGCAGCGTTGAAGTATCGGGCGACTATGGCTACACCTTC
CSVEVSGDYGYTF
>TRBD1|.|TRBV4-3|TRBJ2-3
TGCGCCAGCAGCCAATTCAGGGGGAGCACAGATACGCAGTATTTT
CASSQFRGSTDTQYF
>.|few|TRBV29-1|TRBJ1-1
TGCAGCGTTAACAGGGAGGCCACTGAAGCTTTCTTT
CSVNREATEAFF
>TRBD1|few|TRBV5-1|TRBJ2-3
TGCGCCAGCAGCCATCAGGACAGGGGAATGGATACGCAGTATTTT
CASSHQDRGMDTQYF
>.|.|TRBV4-1|TRBJ2-5
TGCGCCAGCAGGGCGGCGGGGAGCGGCCAAGAGACCCAGTACTTC
CASRAAGSGQETQYF
>.|few|TRBV29-1|TRBJ2-1
TGCAGCGTTCAGGGGAGTGGTGGTGGCGAGCAGTTCTTC
CSVQGSGGGEQFF
>.|.|TRBV20-1|TRBJ1-1
TGCAGTGGTGCAAGACAGACGAACACTGAAGCTTTCTTT
CSGARQTNTEAFF
>.|.|TRBV16|TRBJ1-1
TGTGCCAGCAGCCAATCGGTGCATGAAGCTTTCTTT
CASSQSVHEAFF
>.|once|TRBV20-1|TRBJ1-2
TGCAGTGCTATGCCCGGGTATGGCCACACCTTC
CSAMPGYGHTF
>.|few|TRBV20-1|TRBJ2-3
TGCAGTGCTAGAGAGGGGGTTATAGGTACGCAGTATTTT
CSAREGVIGTQYF
>.|few|TRBV7-3|TRBJ2-3
TGTGCCAGCAGCTTATTGGCTAGCTCGACAGATACGCAGTATTTT
CASSLLASSTDTQYF
>.|many|TRBV5-1|TRBJ1-1
TGCGCCAGCAGCTTGGAGGCAGCCTACACTGAAGCTTTCTTT
CASSLEAAYTEAFF
>.|.|TRBV12-3/TRBV12-4|TRBJ1-2
TGTGCCAGCAGTTTTCGAAGTTGGTATGGCTACACCTTC
CASSFRSWYGYTF
>.|few|TRBV7-9|TRBJ2-2
TGTGCGATGGGGGACACTAACACCGGGGAGCTGTTTTTT
CAMGDTNTGELFF
>TRBD1|.|TRBV3-1|TRBJ2-7
TGTGCCAGCAGCCAAGACCTCCCGCAGGGGGCGCGGGAGCAGTACTTC
CASSQDLPQGAREQYF
>TRBD1|.|TRBV7-9|TRBJ2-7
TGTGCCAGCAGCCCACAGGGGGGTCCCTACGAGCAGTACTTC
CASSPQGGPYEQYF
>.|few|TRBV12-5|TRBJ1-2
TGTGCTAGTGGTCCCTTCTCGAGGGCTGGCTATGGCTACACCTTC
CASGPFSRAGYGYTF
>.|many|TRBV3-1|TRBJ1-2
TGTGCCAGCAGCCCACGACAGAACTATGGCTACACCTTC
CASSPRQNYGYTF
>TRBD2|few|TRBV4-1|TRBJ2-5
TGCGCCAGCAGCCAAGATCGTGTAGCGGGAGGAATAGAGACCCAGTACTTC
CASSQDRVAGGIETQYF
>TRBD2|few|TRBV7-9|TRBJ2-3
TGTGCCAGCAGCTTATCTCTAGCGGGAGGAGGAGATACGCAGTATTTT
CASSLSLAGGGDTQYF
>.|few|TRBV14|TRBJ1-6
TGTGCCAGCAGCCAAGCCCTATTGGGGAATAATTCACCCCTCCACTTT
CASSQALLGNNSPLHF
>.|once|TRBV29-1|TRBJ1-2
TGCAGCGTTTTCGCGACAAGATATGGCTACACCTTC
CSVFATRYGYTF
>TRBD1|.|TRBV7-9|TRBJ1-1
TGTGCCAGCAGCTTACGCCAGGGGGGAGGGAACACTGAAGCTTTCTTT
CASSLRQGGGNTEAFF
>.|.|TRBV7-8|TRBJ2-6
TGTGCCAGCAGCTTAGACGCTCGAGGAGGGGCCAACGTCCTGACTTTC
CASSLDARGGANVLTF
>.|.|TRBV28|TRBJ1-1
TGTGCCAGCAGCGCCGGTGTGGAGCGTGAAGCTTTCTTT
CASSAGVEREAFF
>.|many|TRBV7-6|TRBJ1-2
TGTGCCAGCAGTTTTAGAGGGGGACATGGCTACACCTTC
CASSFRGGHGYTF
>TRBD2|few|TRBV27|TRBJ2-2
TGTGCCAGCAGAGGGACTAGCGGGAGAACCGGGGAGCTGTTTTTT
CASRGTSGRTGELFF
>.|few|TRBV5-5|TRBJ1-4
TGTGCCAGCAGCTTAAGACTCGGATCTAATGAAAAACTGTTTTTT
CASSLRLGSNEKLFF
>.|.|TRBV20-1|TRBJ2-1
TGCAGTGCTAGAGGGCCCTCCAATGAGCAGTTCTTC
CSARGPSNEQFF
>.|few|TRBV21-1|TRBJ2-7
TGTGCCAGCACCTTGATACCGCAGGGGACGCCGTACGAGCAGTACTTC
CASTLIPQGTPYEQYF
>.|few|TRBV29-1|TRBJ2-1
TGCAGCGTCTCCTTAGGCAGGGGCAATGAGCAGTTCTTC
CSVSLGRGNEQFF
>.|.|TRBV20-1|TRBJ2-7
TGCAGTGCTAGGTCCGGACTGGTAACCTACGAGCAGTACTTC
CSARSGLVTYEQYF
>TRBD2|.|TRBV7-2|TRBJ2-7
TGTGCCAGCAGCTTAGCGATAGCGGGGGGGTCCTACGAGCAGTACTTC
CASSLAIAGGSYEQYF
>TRBD2|.|TRBV5-1|TRBJ2-2
TGCGCCAGCAGCTTTAGCGGGGCGGACACCGGGGAGCTGTTTTTT
CASSFSGADTGELFF
>TRBD2|few|TRBV2|TRBJ2-7
TGTGCCAGCAGGACTAGCGCTCTACTCTACGAGCAGTACTTC
CASRTSALLYEQYF